This TCR beta chain was sequenced in a study of blood T cell repertoires in COVID-19. Whole-study context: COVID-19 samples collected from the United States, Italy and Spain covered acute and convalescent phases. T cells, B-cell-depleted T cells, or PBMCs provided the cDNA or gDNA that served as material.

In the original workflow: It was from reference gene primer amplification that nucleated cell counts were estimated. Sequenced by immunoSEQ multiplex PCR; TCRdb stores in-frame clones only, minus some. From that table come the V and J calls and clone size; the DNA was used to work out D and trimming. Here the sample spans about 250,000 clones, roughly 80% being singletons. This clone was counted once. Germline V gene sequence: CDR1 PRHDT, CDR2 FYEKMQ (reference sequence). Trimming stripped 0 bases from V and 7 bases from J, with 9 bases between. The CDR3 consists of 14 residues. The gene calls are TRBV13 and TRBJ1-4; perhaps TRBD1 as D (5 bases). The sequence was collected from a man older than 75 with acute or convalescent COVID-19. Material for sequencing was peripheral blood. The CDR3 region has the DNA TGTGCCAGCAGCTTAGGCCAGGGATCTGAAAAACTGTTTTTT. Protein: CASSLGQGSEKLFF.